These T cell receptor beta chains were read from a single sample in a study of cytomegalovirus exposure and HLA in healthy donors. Clones were sequenced by immunoSEQ multiplex PCR, and TCRdb holds only the in-frame ones, with some missing. This table holds some 190,000 clones, 81% found once. The sample taken for sequencing was PBMCs. All receptors derive from a man between 18 and 29 years old in good health and CMV-seronegative. CDR3s include the opening cysteine and the closing phenylalanine or tryptophan. The order of the fields is clone size, D gene, V gene, J gene, CDR3 DNA, CDR3 protein. The D gene is left open where the match is weak. Clone size is given for some rows only: seen once, a few or many times, or a class if the clone is expanded.

size: .
D: .
V: TRBV7-8
J: TRBJ2-3
DNA: TGTGCCAGCAGCTTATGGGGACAAGGCACAGATACGCAGTATTTT
CDR3: CASSLWGQGTDTQYF

size: .
D: .
V: TRBV15
J: TRBJ2-5
DNA: TGTGCCACCAGCAGAGACGTACAAGAGACCCAGTACTTC
CDR3: CATSRDVQETQYF

size: .
D: TRBD1
V: TRBV28
J: TRBJ1-2
DNA: TGTGCCAGCAGTTCGGGACAGGGGACTAACTATGGCTACACCTTC
CDR3: CASSSGQGTNYGYTF

size: .
D: .
V: TRBV7-9
J: TRBJ1-3
DNA: TGTGCCAGCAGCAGGACAATAGGTAACACCATATATTTT
CDR3: CASSRTIGNTIYF

size: once
D: TRBD1
V: TRBV11-3
J: TRBJ2-1
DNA: TGTGCCAGCAGCGACGGACAGGACCCCTACAATGAGCAGTTCTTC
CDR3: CASSDGQDPYNEQFF

size: .
D: .
V: TRBV11-2
J: TRBJ1-1
DNA: TGTGCCAGCAGCCTTCGCGCAGGGGAGAACACTGAAGCTTTCTTT
CDR3: CASSLRAGENTEAFF

size: .
D: TRBD1
V: TRBV9
J: TRBJ2-7
DNA: TGTGCCAGCAGCGTAGGTAACAGGGGTCACGAGCAGTACTTC
CDR3: CASSVGNRGHEQYF

size: .
D: .
V: TRBV6-8
J: TRBJ1-2
DNA: TGTGCCAGCAGTCTGGACACCCTAAACTATGGCTACACCTTC
CDR3: CASSLDTLNYGYTF

size: few
D: .
V: TRBV7-9
J: TRBJ1-1
DNA: TGTGCCAGCAGCTTAGGGGGGGAGAGAACTGAAGCTTTCTTT
CDR3: CASSLGGERTEAFF

size: once
D: .
V: TRBV27
J: TRBJ1-4
DNA: TGTGCCAGCACCCTAAATGAAAAACTGTTTTTT
CDR3: CASTLNEKLFF

size: few
D: TRBD1
V: TRBV5-1
J: TRBJ2-6
DNA: TGCGCCAGCAGCCTGGACAGGGGGCCTGGGGCCAACGTCCTGACTTTC
CDR3: CASSLDRGPGANVLTF

size: .
D: TRBD1
V: TRBV4-1
J: TRBJ1-1
DNA: TGCGCCAGCAGCCACGACAGGGTTTCTATGAACACTGAAGCTTTCTTT
CDR3: CASSHDRVSMNTEAFF

size: .
D: TRBD1
V: TRBV6-1
J: TRBJ2-7
DNA: TGTGCCAGCAGTGCGCTACAGGGGCGCTACGAGCAGTACTTC
CDR3: CASSALQGRYEQYF

size: .
D: .
V: TRBV23-1
J: TRBJ2-5
DNA: TGCGCCCCCCTTTCCCGGGTCCGGGGGTACCAAGAGACCCAGTACTTC
CDR3: CAPLSRVRGYQETQYF

size: .
D: TRBD1
V: TRBV6-6
J: TRBJ1-5
DNA: TGTGCCAGCAGTCCCCCTGAGGACAGGTACAATCAGCCCCAGCATTTT
CDR3: CASSPPEDRYNQPQHF

size: once
D: .
V: TRBV19
J: TRBJ1-2
DNA: TGTGCCAGTAGTATAGATCTCCGGGAATATGATGGCTACACCTTC
CDR3: CASSIDLREYDGYTF

size: .
D: .
V: TRBV12-5
J: TRBJ2-3
DNA: TGTGCTAGTGGTTTGGGGGAGTGGGGGGACACAGATACGCAGTATTTT
CDR3: CASGLGEWGDTDTQYF

size: .
D: TRBD1
V: TRBV9
J: TRBJ2-3
DNA: TGTGCCAGCAGCGAATACTATACACAGGGGGATACGCAGTATTTT
CDR3: CASSEYYTQGDTQYF

size: .
D: .
V: TRBV5-5
J: TRBJ1-3
DNA: TGTGCCAGCAGCTTACAGCTCTCTGGAAACACCATATATTTT
CDR3: CASSLQLSGNTIYF

size: .
D: .
V: TRBV18
J: TRBJ2-7
DNA: TGTGCCAGCTCACCGGCGGATACCTACGAGCAGTACTTC
CDR3: CASSPADTYEQYF

size: .
D: TRBD2
V: TRBV9
J: TRBJ2-1
DNA: TGTGCCAGCAGCGTATCCTCGGGACTAACTTCCTACAATGAGCAGTTCTTC
CDR3: CASSVSSGLTSYNEQFF

size: .
D: TRBD1
V: TRBV7-2
J: TRBJ1-3
DNA: TGTGCCAGCAGCTTATTCGGCTCAGGGGGTTTCGGAAACACCATATATTTT
CDR3: CASSLFGSGGFGNTIYF

size: .
D: TRBD1
V: TRBV5-4
J: TRBJ2-5
DNA: TGTGCCAGCAGCTTGGAGGCAGGGGGTTTTTTGGGAGAGACCCAGTACTTC
CDR3: CASSLEAGGFLGETQYF

size: .
D: .
V: TRBV2
J: TRBJ2-3
DNA: TGTGCCAGCAGTGAAGGCTCTAGCTCACCCGATACGCAGTATTTT
CDR3: CASSEGSSSPDTQYF

size: few
D: TRBD1
V: TRBV6-6
J: TRBJ1-1
DNA: TGTGCCAGCATCCCGGGACAGTTAAACACTGAAGCTTTCTTT
CDR3: CASIPGQLNTEAFF

size: .
D: TRBD1
V: TRBV29-1
J: TRBJ1-3
DNA: TGCAGCGCTGGACAGGGCCCAGGAAACACCATATATTTT
CDR3: CSAGQGPGNTIYF

size: few
D: TRBD1
V: TRBV5-1
J: TRBJ1-1
DNA: TGCGCCAGCAGCTTTGGGGACAGGCTGAGCACTGAAGCTTTCTTT
CDR3: CASSFGDRLSTEAFF

size: .
D: TRBD1
V: TRBV18
J: TRBJ1-2
DNA: TGTGCCAGCTCATTTCGACAGGGAGGAGGAGATGGCTACACCTTC
CDR3: CASSFRQGGGDGYTF

size: .
D: TRBD1
V: TRBV14
J: TRBJ2-7
DNA: TGTGCCAGCAGCCCATTACAGGGGTATTGGGACGAGCAGTACTTC
CDR3: CASSPLQGYWDEQYF

size: .
D: .
V: TRBV7-9
J: TRBJ1-1
DNA: TGTGCCAGCATCTCGAGCGGGAGACCTGAAGCTTTCTTT
CDR3: CASISSGRPEAFF

size: .
D: .
V: TRBV27
J: TRBJ2-7
DNA: TGTGCCAGCAGCCGAGCCTCAATTTACGAGCAGTACTTC
CDR3: CASSRASIYEQYF

size: .
D: .
V: TRBV2
J: TRBJ2-1
DNA: TGTGCCAGCAGTGATAGAAGTGAGCAGTTCTTC
CDR3: CASSDRSEQFF

size: .
D: TRBD1
V: TRBV9
J: TRBJ1-2
DNA: TGTGCCAGCAGCAGACCGGGACAGGGGGCCTCGTATGGCTACACCTTC
CDR3: CASSRPGQGASYGYTF

size: .
D: .
V: TRBV5-1
J: TRBJ2-5
DNA: TGCGCCAGCAGCTTCGGGACATCAGGACAAGAGACCCAGTACTTC
CDR3: CASSFGTSGQETQYF

size: .
D: TRBD2
V: TRBV4-1
J: TRBJ2-5
DNA: TGCGCCAGCAGCCAAGATGGAGGACTAGCGCCGAAAGAGACCCAGTACTTC
CDR3: CASSQDGGLAPKETQYF

size: .
D: TRBD1
V: TRBV27
J: TRBJ1-4
DNA: TGTGCCAGCAGCAGAACAGGGGGAGTTGAAAAACTGTTTTTT
CDR3: CASSRTGGVEKLFF

size: .
D: TRBD2
V: TRBV12-5
J: TRBJ2-7
DNA: TGTGCTAGCTCCCGGGGACTAGCGAACGAGCAGTACTTC
CDR3: CASSRGLANEQYF

size: .
D: TRBD1
V: TRBV4-1
J: TRBJ1-2
DNA: TGCGCCAGCAGCATGGTGGGAGACAGGGGGAACTACACCTTC
CDR3: CASSMVGDRGNYTF

size: .
D: TRBD2
V: TRBV5-1
J: TRBJ2-3
DNA: TGCGCCAGCAGCTTGTATGGCGGGGGGGCCGGGACAGATACGCAGTATTTT
CDR3: CASSLYGGGAGTDTQYF

size: .
D: .
V: TRBV19
J: TRBJ2-3
DNA: TGTGCCAGTAGTATAAGCCCCGGGGGATCTATCACAGATACGCAGTATTTT
CDR3: CASSISPGGSITDTQYF

size: .
D: .
V: TRBV7-6
J: TRBJ1-1
DNA: TGTGCCAGCAGCCGAAAGGGACTACCGAACACTGAAGCTTTCTTT
CDR3: CASSRKGLPNTEAFF

size: .
D: TRBD2
V: TRBV7-2
J: TRBJ2-3
DNA: TGTGCCAGCAGCCCTGGACTAGCGGGGGGGAGGGATACGCAGTATTTT
CDR3: CASSPGLAGGRDTQYF